One sample yielded the 7 T cell receptor beta chains listed below, sequenced in a study of T cells in Graves' hyperthyroidism and ophthalmopathy. TCR beta CDR3 regions were amplified from RNA transcripts. In the first-round RT-PCR of the TCR CDR3, the HTBI primer set was used. TCRdb itself ran the multiplex PCR reads through MiXCR, one entry per CDR3 protein. Of roughly 380,000 distinct CDR3 sequences detected, about 13% appear once; the ten largest clones hold roughly 20%. The sequencing sample was made of blood. All receptors come from a man aged 30 to 39 with Graves' hyperthyroidism that later progressed to Graves' ophthalmopathy.

V is TRBV6-1 and J is TRBJ1-6; TRBD1 agrees at 8 bases. After removal of 6 bases from V and 6 bases from J, the junction contained 7 bases not matched to a gene. The CDR3 consists of 15 residues. The V gene's germline CDR1 is MNHNS and CDR2 SASEGT. CDR3 sequence: CASSIQGQVNSPLHF. The CDR3, as DNA: TGTGCCAGCAGCATTCAGGGACAGGTTAATTCACCCCTCCACTTT.

This clonotype came up many times. The chain couples TRBV20-1 to TRBJ2-3; the D is unclear. V lost 0 bases and J lost 2, with 15 bases in between. CDR1 DFQATT and CDR2 SNEGSKA come from the germline V gene (reference sequence). The CDR3 is 16 residues long. The DNA of the CDR3 is TGCAGTGCTAGAGATAGCAAGGGTAAACTCACAGATACGCAGTATTTT. It specifies CSARDSKGKLTDTQYF.

This clonotype was detected many times. The CDR3: CASSPGGGGVSEAFF. The CDR3 nucleotides read TGTGCCAGCAGCCCCGGCGGAGGGGGCGTCTCTGAAGCTTTCTTT. V gene TRBV11-3 combines with J gene TRBJ1-1, with 7 positions matching TRBD1. Germline values: CDR1 SGHNT, CDR2 YENEEA. The V gene end was trimmed by 5 bases and the J gene end by 6 bases; junction bases not matched to a gene: 12. The CDR3 runs to 15 residues. Together with reference TRBV11-3 and TRBJ1-1, the CDR3 gives the full variable domain: EAGVVQSPRYKIIEKKQPVAFWCNPISGHNTLYWYLQNLGQGPELLIRYENEEAVDDSQLPKDRFSAERLKGVDSTLKIQPAELGDSAVYLCASSPGGGGVSEAFFGQGTRLTVV.

The table lists this clonotype with a few counts. This rearrangement joins TRBV5-6 to TRBJ2-3, with 9 bases aligning to TRBD1. The CDR3 runs to 14 residues. V lost 3 bases to trimming and J lost 5 bases; unmatched junction nucleotides: 4. The germline CDR1 and CDR2 sequences are SGHDT and YYEEEE. CDR3: CASSWGQGEDTQYF. DNA for the CDR3: TGTGCCAGCAGCTGGGGACAGGGTGAAGATACGCAGTATTTT. The full variable domain, its missing parts supplied by reference TRBV5-6 and TRBJ2-3, is DAGVTQSPTHLIKTRGQQVTLRCSPKSGHDTVSWYQQALGQGPQFIFQYYEEEERQRGNFPDRFSGHQFPNYSSELNVNALLLGDSALYLCASSWGQGEDTQYFGPGTRLTVL.

This clonotype occurred many times. The rearrangement links TRBV2 to TRBJ1-5; D not resolved. This CDR3 is built from 12 residues. V lost 4 bases, J lost 4 bases, and 5 bases lay in between. Germline CDR1 reads SNHLY; CDR2 reads FYNNEI. CDR3 nucleotides: TGTGCCAGCAGTGCTCGGAATCAGCCCCAGCATTTT. It is translated as CASSARNQPQHF.

The genes are TRBV7-8 and TRBJ2-1; maybe TRBD2 (6 bases). V lost 2 bases and J 2 bases, leaving 10 bases between the germline ends. Germline V gene sequence: CDR1 SGHVS, CDR2 FQNEAQ. The CDR3 runs 15 residues. The CDR3 nucleotides are TGTGCCAGCAGCTTATTCGGGGGTCCCTACAATGAGCAGTTCTTC. Translation: CASSLFGGPYNEQFF.

In its sample, this clonotype was seen many times. The rearrangement joins TRBV5-6 to TRBJ1-1; the D is unclear. Trimming removed 0 bases from V and 6 bases from J, with 6 bases in between. The CDR3 has 12 residues. Germline values: CDR1 SGHDT, CDR2 YYEEEE. The DNA for the CDR3 is TGTGCCAGCAGCTTGGCGGATGCTGAAGCTTTCTTT. Translating it yields CASSLADAEAFF.